The T cell receptor beta chain under discussion was sequenced for a study of T cell changes during pregnancy in multiple sclerosis. Using immunoSEQ multiplex PCR, the repertoire was profiled, and TCRdb retains in-frame clones only, with some absent. The sample shows some 41,000 clones, about 94% of them seen only once. Unmatched junction bases numbered 6, after V lost 1 base and J lost 0 bases. Germline assignment: CDR1 SGDLS and CDR2 YYNGEE. There are 16 residues in the CDR3. The TCR comes from a female donor with multiple sclerosis, enrolled in a pregnancy study. This rearrangement joins TRBV9 to TRBJ2-5; 7 bases are shared with TRBD1. The sequencing here drew on CD8+ T cells from peripheral blood mononuclear cells, taken in the third trimester of pregnancy. CDR3 DNA sequence: TGTGCCAGCAGCGTAAGGACAGGTCCCGACCAAGAGACCCAGTACTTC. Translated: CASSVRTGPDQETQYF.